The source of this TCR beta chain is a study of beta chain features in type 1 diabetes. On the study more broadly: Some 110,000,000 sorted cells were examined across all samples. Study-wide findings and caveats: It was among patients, rather than healthy donors, that naive, central memory and Treg TCRB repertoires appeared more similar.

This clone was seen a handful of times. Its antigen is currently unknown. Sorting based on CD45RO/CCR7/CD25/CD127/CD95/CD27 separated CD4+ naive, central memory, regulatory and stem cell-like memory cells. Purity of each sorted population was above 95%. The germline gives CDR1 SNHLY, CDR2 FYNNEI. V dropped 7 bases and J dropped 0 bases, with 13 bases sitting between them. The CDR3 has 16 amino acids. Every isolated RNA sample was fully reverse transcribed, so sequencing captured expressed TCRB transcripts. Data came from immunoSEQ multiplex PCR; TCRdb stores just in-frame clones and leaves some out. The sample lists some 410,000 clones, about an eighth occurring once.

Sequenced sample: naive CD4+ T cells from blood. The origin of this receptor is a woman between 18 and 29 years old in good health. The gene calls are TRBV2 and TRBJ2-6, with a tentative D call TRBD2 (5 bases). The CDR3 DNA reads as TGTGCCAGCACCGAGGGTACGGGCTCTGGGGCCAACGTCCTGACTTTC. Translating gives CASTEGTGSGANVLTF.